This T cell receptor (beta chain) was sequenced for a study of post-analysis software for immune sequencing data. Study as a whole: Several disease courses (relapsing-remitting, secondary progressive and progressive-relapsing) of multiple sclerosis were included.

The CDR3 covers 14 residues. The ends lost 3 bases at V and 4 bases at J; junction bases unmatched: 5. Germline CDR1 is SGHRS and CDR2 is YFSETQ. Details on this clonotype: Its antigen is not identified.

The TCR beta cDNA libraries carried unique molecular identifiers. T cells numbering roughly 1 to 10 million yielded cDNA molecules that totaled approximately 500,000. A single record per CDR3 protein comes from TCRdb applying MiXCR to the PCR reads. The sample includes fewer than 850,000 distinct CDR3 sequences, roughly 50% of them seen just once. Points from the study as a whole: Comparison with controls showed significantly lower normalized Chao1 diversity in multiple sclerosis patients. With TRBV5-6, TRBV5-1 and TRBV20-1 included, about five TRBV segments were more frequent in patients than in controls. Strong co-clustering by F measure linked samples that shared a preparation batch.

Sequencing was carried out using blood. This TCR was recovered from a girl aged 10-17 years with multiple sclerosis. The chain joins TRBV5-1 to TRBJ1-2, with 8 bases identical to TRBD1. CDR3 residues: CASSSNRGVYGYTF. CDR3 DNA sequence: TGCGCCAGCAGCTCAAACAGGGGGGTCTATGGCTACACCTTC.